These 22 T cell receptor beta chains came from one sample sequenced in a study of blood T cell repertoires in COVID-19. Clones were sequenced by immunoSEQ multiplex PCR, and TCRdb holds only the in-frame ones, with some missing. The data contain fewer than 450,000 clones, around 87% of them singletons. The sample was peripheral blood. Every receptor here comes from a woman aged 45-59 years with COVID-19, enrolled during active disease.

The rearrangement uses TRBV19 and TRBJ1-5; a possible D gene is TRBD1 (6 bases). V lost 11 bases, J lost 0 bases, and 17 bases lay in between. CDR1 LNHDA and CDR2 SQIVND come from the germline V gene (reference sequence). The CDR3 has 15 residues. The CDR3 nucleotides read TGTGCCGGACGTAGGACAGATGTTAGCAATCAGCCCCAGCATTTT. Amino acids: CAGRRTDVSNQPQHF.

In nucleotides, the CDR3 is TGTGCCAGCAGCCCCTCTTCGGGGGAGGGATACAATGAGCAGTTCTTC. The encoded protein is CASSPSSGEGYNEQFF. The chain joins TRBV7-3 to TRBJ2-1; TRBD2 matches at 7 bases. The CDR3 totals 16 residues. Germline V CDR1 and CDR2: SGHTA, FQGTGA. V shed 5 bases, J shed 4 bases, and the junction held 11 bases outside the gene matches.

This chain joins TRBV4-1 and TRBJ2-7, with 16 bases matching TRBD2. CDR3 size: 18 residues. Per the germline V gene, CDR1 is MGHRA and CDR2 is YSYEKL. V lost 4 bases to trimming and J lost 3 bases; unmatched junction nucleotides: 9. The CDR3 reads CASSPAGLAGGPGYEQYF. DNA for the CDR3: TGCGCCAGCAGCCCAGCGGGACTAGCGGGAGGGCCTGGCTACGAGCAGTACTTC.

The chain recombines TRBV5-1 with TRBJ2-3, with a tentative D call TRBD2 (6 bases). Per germline, CDR1 SGHRS and CDR2 YFSETQ. V lost 4 bases to trimming and J lost 6 bases, with 15 bases between them. This CDR3 region has 14 residues. The CDR3 nucleotides read TGCGCCAGCAGCCAGGCGGTAGGGACTGATACGCAGTATTTT. This encodes CASSQAVGTDTQYF. The whole variable domain, filled in from reference TRBV5-1 and TRBJ2-3, reads KAGVTQTPRYLIKTRGQQVTLSCSPISGHRSVSWYQQTPGQGLQFLFEYFSETQRNKGNFPGRFSGRQFSNSRSEMNVSTLELGDSALYLCASSQAVGTDTQYFGPGTRLTVL.

The chain recombines TRBV10-3 with TRBJ2-1, with TRBD2 matching over 9 bases. Germline CDR1 is ENHRY and CDR2 is SYGVKD. The CDR3 is 15 residues long. V dropped 5 bases and J dropped 9; count of bases not matched to a gene: 11. The CDR3 is CAISLLAGEDIEQFF. CDR3 in DNA: TGTGCCATCAGTCTATTAGCGGGAGAGGATATTGAGCAGTTCTTC.

This clone appeared once. The chain uses TRBV19 and TRBJ2-1, with 8 bases that match TRBD2. The trim removed 2 bases at V and 7 bases at J, leaving 4 bases unmatched. Per the germline V gene, CDR1 is LNHDA and CDR2 is SQIVND (reference sequence). The CDR3 sequence is 14 residues long. Here the CDR3 DNA reads TGTGCCAGTAGTATATTGGGCGGGGGGAATGAGCAGTTCTTC. It encodes CASSILGGGNEQFF.

The chain combines TRBV29-1 with TRBJ2-7; D is uncertain. The CDR3 covers 12 residues. CDR1 and CDR2 from the germline V gene are SQVTM and ANQGSEA. Between the trimmed V and J ends, which lost 5 bases and 1 base, there was a span of 9 bases. The CDR3 bases are TGCAGCGTTTCTTTCCGGTCCTACGAGCAGTACTTC. Its protein is CSVSFRSYEQYF.

The sample holds one count of this clone. V gene TRBV24-1 combines with J gene TRBJ2-2; maybe TRBD1 (6 bases). CDR3 length: 14 residues. The V gene lost 0 bases and the J gene lost 6 bases, with 7 bases spanning the gap. Germline CDR1 and CDR2: KGHDR and SFDVKD. Written as DNA, the CDR3 is TGTGCCACCAGTGATTTGGAGGGGGCCGGGGAGCTGTTTTTT. This translates into CATSDLEGAGELFF.

V gene TRBV7-9 combines with J gene TRBJ2-4, with TRBD2 matching 7 bases. The V segment lost 7 bases and the J segment 6 bases; nucleotides outside the gene matches: 6. This CDR3 region has 13 residues. Per germline, CDR1 SEHNR and CDR2 FQNEAQ (reference sequence). The DNA for the CDR3 is TGTGCCAGCAATCGGGGGGACGGAAACATTCAGTACTTC. Protein: CASNRGDGNIQYF.

CDR3 residues: CSVEQRDTSNEQFF. The CDR3 nucleotides read TGCAGCGTTGAACAGCGGGACACTTCTAATGAGCAGTTCTTC. The chain employs TRBV29-1 and TRBJ2-1; weak D call: TRBD2 (7 bases). V was clipped by 2 bases and J by 7 bases, with 15 bases between them. The CDR3 contains 14 residues. CDR1 and CDR2 from the germline V gene are SQVTM and ANQGSEA.

The chain recombines TRBV13 with TRBJ2-1, with 8 bases lining up with TRBD2. This CDR3 spans 15 amino acids. After removal of 4 bases from V and 4 bases from J, the junction contained 6 bases not matched to a gene. Per germline, CDR1 PRHDT and CDR2 FYEKMQ (reference sequence). The CDR3 is CASSSPSGSYNEQFF. The CDR3, as DNA: TGTGCCAGCAGCTCTCCTAGCGGGTCTTACAATGAGCAGTTCTTC.

The chain links TRBV19 to TRBJ1-5; D is perhaps TRBD1 (6 bases). The CDR3 is 14 amino acids. Trimming took 5 bases from V and 4 from J, leaving 12 bases between them. In germline, CDR1 is LNHDA, CDR2 SQIVND (reference sequence). CDR3 amino acids: CASSSPTGNQPQHF. In DNA form, the CDR3 reads TGTGCCAGTAGTTCTCCTACAGGGAATCAGCCCCAGCATTTT.

The chain links TRBV4-1 to TRBJ1-5; unclear D gene. CDR3 length: 14 amino acids. From germline, CDR1 is MGHRA and CDR2 YSYEKL. V lost 0 bases to trimming and J lost 9 bases, with 12 bases between them. The CDR3 nucleotides are TGCGCCAGCAGCCAAGATACGGAGCCTCGGCCCCAGCATTTT. Encoded protein: CASSQDTEPRPQHF.

The chain has TRBV5-1 and TRBJ2-5; 9 nucleotides align to TRBD1. Germline V lookup: CDR1 SGHRS, CDR2 YFSETQ. The CDR3 is 14 residues long. Trimming cost V 4 bases and J 2 bases; bases outside gene matches: 3. Written as DNA, the CDR3 is TGCGCCAGCAGCCAAGGACAGGGGCAAGAGACCCAGTACTTC. Amino acid sequence: CASSQGQGQETQYF.

V gene TRBV11-3 combines with J gene TRBJ2-7, with D perhaps matching TRBD1 (6 bases). The V and J ends lost 5 bases and 5 bases respectively, with 13 bases between them. CDR3 length equals 13 residues. The germline CDR1 and CDR2 sequences are SGHNT and YENEEA. The CDR3 region is CASSPGDFDEQYF. Here the CDR3 DNA reads TGTGCCAGCAGCCCAGGGGATTTCGACGAGCAGTACTTC. Using reference TRBV11-3 and TRBJ2-7 for the parts outside the CDR3, the full variable domain is EAGVVQSPRYKIIEKKQPVAFWCNPISGHNTLYWYLQNLGQGPELLIRYENEEAVDDSQLPKDRFSAERLKGVDSTLKIQPAELGDSAVYLCASSPGDFDEQYFGPGTRLTVT.

This chain uses TRBV27 with TRBJ2-7; the match to TRBD1 covers 8 bases. The CDR3 runs to 14 residues. Per the germline V gene, CDR1 is MNHEY and CDR2 is SMNVEV (reference sequence). Germline trimming cut 7 bases from V and 4 bases from J; bases unmatched to any gene: 9. The CDR3: CASNSRTGPYEQYF. CDR3 DNA sequence: TGTGCCAGCAATTCCCGGACAGGGCCATACGAGCAGTACTTC.

V is TRBV24-1 and J is TRBJ2-3; TRBD2 aligns across 8 bases. J was trimmed by 4 bases and V by 6 bases; bases with no gene match: 11. In germline, CDR1 is KGHDR, CDR2 SFDVKD. The CDR3 is 16 amino acids. This CDR3 reads CATSSGSGKEADTQYF. In nucleotides, the CDR3 is TGTGCCACCAGTAGTGGTAGCGGGAAGGAGGCAGATACGCAGTATTTT.

The J gene is TRBJ2-1, the V gene TRBV19, with 14 bases that match TRBD2. The germline V gene encodes CDR1 LNHDA and CDR2 SQIVND (reference sequence). V lost 3 bases to trimming and J lost 6 bases; unmatched junction nucleotides: 1. The CDR3 length is 15 residues. CDR3 sequence (DNA): TGTGCCAGTAGTATCGGACTAGCGGGGGGCAATGAGCAGTTCTTC. Residues: CASSIGLAGGNEQFF.

This clone has just one count. The chain is built from TRBV9 and TRBJ2-1, with TRBD2 identical over 9 bases. This CDR3 contains 17 residues. CDR1 SGDLS and CDR2 YYNGEE come from the germline V gene. V trimming: 0 bases; J trimming: 6 bases; junction bases outside the gene matches: 10. CDR3 DNA sequence: TGTGCCAGCAGCGTAGCTGTAGCGGGAGCAGCGAGCAATGAGCAGTTCTTC. Translation gives CASSVAVAGAASNEQFF.

The J gene is TRBJ1-1, the V gene TRBV5-1; TRBD1 aligns across 9 bases. Germline CDR1 reads SGHRS; CDR2 reads YFSETQ. With 4 bases clipped from V and 0 bases from J, the junction kept 7 bases outside the gene matches. The CDR3 has 16 amino acids. The CDR3 region has the DNA TGCGCCAGCAGCGTGTCGACAGGGGGGATGAACACTGAAGCTTTCTTT. This translates into CASSVSTGGMNTEAFF. Full variable domain (rest looked up from reference TRBV5-1 and TRBJ1-1): KAGVTQTPRYLIKTRGQQVTLSCSPISGHRSVSWYQQTPGQGLQFLFEYFSETQRNKGNFPGRFSGRQFSNSRSEMNVSTLELGDSALYLCASSVSTGGMNTEAFFGQGTRLTVV.

The chain links TRBV2 to TRBJ2-1; TRBD2 matches 11 bases. The CDR3 spans 15 residues. V dropped 4 bases and J dropped 5; count of bases not matched to a gene: 4. Per germline, CDR1 SNHLY and CDR2 FYNNEI. CDR3 coding DNA: TGTGCCAGCAGTGTAGCGGGAGGGTCCAACAATGAGCAGTTCTTC. Encoded protein: CASSVAGGSNNEQFF.

The chain is built from TRBV6-6 and TRBJ1-1, with D tentatively TRBD1 (6 bases). The CDR3 totals 14 residues. Germline CDR1 is MNHNY and CDR2 is SVGAGI (reference sequence). V gave up 2 bases and J gave up 2 bases, with 9 bases separating them. CDR3 protein: CASSYVTGNTEAFF. CDR3 nucleotides: TGTGCCAGCAGTTACGTGACAGGCAACACTGAAGCTTTCTTT.